This T cell receptor beta chain appears in the sequencing data of a study of blood T cell repertoires in COVID-19 (dated by TCRdb to 2018 to 2020). Concerning the study at large: Collaborator samples came from the United States, Italy and Spain and covered acute and convalescent phases of COVID-19. The prospective study material was composed of cDNA or gDNA derived from T cells, B-cell-depleted T cells, or PBMCs. Deeply sampled blood TCRbeta repertoires from subjects exposed to, actively infected with, or recovered from COVID-19 were included in the dataset. A freely available public database, intended as a resource for researchers studying the immune response to SARS-CoV-2, is where the repertoires were released. Samples came from the ongoing ImmuneRACE study (first 160 participants) plus 1,254 subjects from 6 global collaborators. A de-identified subject ID, COVID-19 status, age in years and sex were almost always included in the sample metadata. Where available, HLA class I and class II types were obtained from metadata supplied by the sample provider rather than from assay-based typing. What the study reported, not specific to this receptor: Clinical and demographic metadata were provided uncurated, with the amount varying by source and participant.

From cysteine to phenylalanine, the CDR3 is 13 amino acids long. Kept here is only the CDR3 DNA, which spans 39 bases and is read in frame from base 1. The germline V gene (reference sequence) provides CDR1 WNHNN and CDR2 SYGVQD. Trimming costs V 5 bases and J 3 bases, and their ends lie 10 bases apart. Note on this clone: It has no known antigen specificity. Base-call qualities are not available, and no considerably larger clone is one nucleotide away.

TCRbeta CDR3 regions were amplified from genomic DNA using the immunoSEQ Assay, a bias-controlled multiplex PCR. Per the authors' processing: Nucleated cell counts per sample were estimated from amplification of reference gene primers within the assay. To quantify the absolute abundance of each unique TCRbeta CDR3 rearrangement, sequence reads were collapsed and filtered. Productive Simpson clonality was computed per sample as the square root of Simpson's diversity index over productive rearrangements. Sourced from immuneACCESS, this table was stored by TCRdb with only in-frame sequences that have V and J called. A share of the clones is absent; for the studies checked, an unresolved V gene accounts for under half, and the remainder has no known explanation. That table supplies the V and J calls and clone size; D and trimming were determined from the DNA. The sample table lists 360,000 or so clones, just under 90% of them with a count of one. Approximately 1.5% of the sample lies in the top ten.

Enrolling through a virtual design, the prospective study's participants ranged in age from roughly 18 to 100 years and lived across roughly 23 United States geographic areas. Cohort assignment in the prospective study relied on participant-reported clinical history from a screening survey and a study questionnaire. ImmuneRACE Cohort 3 recovered participants were defined by two consecutive negative NP/OP PCR tests, healthcare professional clearance, or symptom resolution. In the prospective study, mobile phlebotomists collected whole blood, serum and a nasopharyngeal or oropharyngeal swab from each participant. Prospective study participants could optionally give additional blood draws and questionnaires over an approximately two-month period. Before DNA extraction, blood samples from the prospective study were shipped at room temperature or frozen.

This chain joins TRBV10-1 to TRBJ1-2; TRBD1 is perhaps the D gene, given 5 matching bases. This sequence originates from a woman aged 25 to 39 who had recovered from COVID-19. Material for sequencing was PBMCs or T cells enriched from blood (not recorded which). The nucleotide sequence is given as TGCGCCAGCAGTTCGGGGGACGACTATGGCTACACCTTC. It translates as CASSSGDDYGYTF.